A selection of T cell receptor beta chains follows, all from one sample in a study of T cell responses to AZD1222 COVID-19 vaccine. Some clones are missing from TCRdb's copy, which holds only in-frame ones; the method was immunoSEQ multiplex PCR. The sample lists 130,000 or so clones, 92% occurring once. The sequenced sample was peripheral blood, obtained 28 days after the second AZD1222 dose. The receptors stem from an adult who received the AZD1222 COVID-19 vaccine. Each CDR3 is given with its conserved first and last residue. The D gene is left open where the match is weak. Some rows mark clone size as missing; the rest say once, few, many or name a class of expanded clone.

J,V,D,size,CDR3,DNA
TRBJ2-7,TRBV4-1,-,-,CASSPQLQGYEQYF,TGCGCCAGCAGTCCCCAACTCCAGGGGTACGAGCAGTACTTC
TRBJ2-7,TRBV7-2,-,-,CASRLDMGGLYEQYF,TGTGCCAGCAGGCTTGATATGGGGGGGCTCTACGAGCAGTACTTC
TRBJ2-5,TRBV5-4,-,-,CASSFGRPQETQYF,TGTGCCAGCAGCTTCGGACGGCCCCAAGAGACCCAGTACTTC
TRBJ1-6,TRBV5-4,-,-,CASSLRRPNNSPLHF,TGTGCCAGCAGCTTACGGAGGCCTAATAATTCACCCCTCCACTTT
TRBJ1-2,TRBV6-5,TRBD1,once,CAGQGGQRGYTF,TGTGCCGGACAGGGGGGACAGCGTGGCTACACCTTC
TRBJ1-1,TRBV5-8,-,-,CASSLDYGGGTNTEAFF,TGTGCCAGCAGCTTGGATTATGGTGGGGGTACGAACACTGAAGCTTTCTTT
TRBJ1-4,TRBV6-5,-,-,CASTSVVEGEKLFF,TGTGCCAGCACGTCGGTTGTAGAGGGTGAAAAACTGTTTTTT
TRBJ1-1,TRBV6-4,TRBD1,few,CASSTGGEGTEAFF,TGTGCCAGCAGCACAGGGGGCGAGGGTACTGAAGCTTTCTTT
TRBJ1-1,TRBV5-1,-,-,CASSPTTSGTEAFF,TGCGCCAGCAGCCCAACGACATCGGGTACTGAAGCTTTCTTT
TRBJ2-7,TRBV28,TRBD1,-,CASGDRVAEQYF,TGTGCCAGCGGGGACAGGGTAGCCGAGCAGTACTTC
TRBJ2-1,TRBV4-3,-,-,CASSHSGLTTYNEQFF,TGCGCCAGCAGCCACTCTGGACTAACGACTTACAATGAGCAGTTCTTC
TRBJ1-5,TRBV12-3/TRBV12-4,TRBD1,-,CASTTDRWGPQHF,TGTGCCAGCACCACGGACAGGTGGGGGCCCCAGCATTTT
TRBJ1-5,TRBV15,-,-,CATSVEVNSNQPQHF,TGTGCCACCTCGGTCGAGGTTAATAGCAATCAGCCCCAGCATTTT
TRBJ1-2,TRBV5-6,TRBD1,-,CASSLGRGRRDYGYTF,TGTGCCAGCAGCTTGGGTAGGGGGCGAAGGGACTATGGCTACACCTTC
TRBJ1-1,TRBV6-5,-,-,CASRPARMNTEAFF,TGTGCCAGCAGGCCCGCCCGAATGAACACTGAAGCTTTCTTT
TRBJ2-2,TRBV7-7,-,-,CASSLRITGELFF,TGTGCCAGCAGCCTCCGTATCACCGGGGAGCTGTTTTTT
TRBJ1-2,TRBV7-9,-,-,CASRPGERSYTF,TGTGCCAGCAGGCCAGGGGAGCGGAGCTACACCTTC
TRBJ1-1,TRBV6-2/TRBV6-3,-,-,CASSYSMDSLNEAFF,TGTGCCAGCAGTTACTCCATGGACAGTCTAAATGAAGCTTTCTTT
TRBJ2-7,TRBV4-2,TRBD2,few,CASSQDGTSGGLYEQYF,TGTGCCAGCAGCCAAGATGGGACTAGCGGGGGGTTATACGAGCAGTACTTC
TRBJ1-1,TRBV4-2,-,-,CASSHRNTEAFF,TGTGCCAGCAGCCACAGAAACACTGAAGCTTTCTTT
TRBJ2-3,TRBV5-1,TRBD2,-,CASSPGAGGTDTQYF,TGCGCCAGCAGCCCCGGTGCGGGGGGCACAGATACGCAGTATTTT
TRBJ1-2,TRBV6-5,-,-,CASRLDSGIRGYTF,TGTGCCAGCAGACTGGACAGCGGTATTCGCGGCTACACCTTC
TRBJ1-5,TRBV19,-,-,CASSIGSQPQHF,TGTGCCAGTAGTATAGGAAGTCAGCCCCAGCATTTT
TRBJ2-3,TRBV7-2,-,-,CASSPSGHTDTQYF,TGTGCCAGCAGCCCGAGCGGTCACACAGATACGCAGTATTTT
TRBJ1-3,TRBV5-1,-,-,CASRMGSGNTIYF,TGCGCCAGCAGAATGGGGTCTGGAAACACCATATATTTT
TRBJ1-2,TRBV5-1,TRBD1,-,CASSPDRAPYGYTF,TGCGCCAGCAGCCCAGACAGGGCACCATATGGCTACACCTTC
TRBJ2-1,TRBV7-3,TRBD2,-,CASSLTPLAGGRHEQFF,TGTGCCAGCAGCTTAACCCCCCTAGCGGGGGGGCGACATGAGCAGTTCTTC
TRBJ1-2,TRBV7-9,TRBD1,-,CASSLGQGYGYTF,TGTGCCAGCAGCTTAGGACAGGGCTATGGCTACACCTTC
TRBJ2-5,TRBV6-5,TRBD1,-,CATSRTGSETQYF,TGTGCCACTTCCCGGACAGGGTCCGAGACCCAGTACTTC
TRBJ2-2,TRBV5-4,TRBD1,-,CASSLEQGANTGELFF,TGTGCCAGCAGCTTGGAACAGGGGGCGAACACCGGGGAGCTGTTTTTT
TRBJ1-1,TRBV4-3,TRBD1,once,CASSQVGTGTLHTEAFF,TGCGCCAGCAGCCAGGTAGGGACAGGGACTTTACACACTGAAGCTTTCTTT